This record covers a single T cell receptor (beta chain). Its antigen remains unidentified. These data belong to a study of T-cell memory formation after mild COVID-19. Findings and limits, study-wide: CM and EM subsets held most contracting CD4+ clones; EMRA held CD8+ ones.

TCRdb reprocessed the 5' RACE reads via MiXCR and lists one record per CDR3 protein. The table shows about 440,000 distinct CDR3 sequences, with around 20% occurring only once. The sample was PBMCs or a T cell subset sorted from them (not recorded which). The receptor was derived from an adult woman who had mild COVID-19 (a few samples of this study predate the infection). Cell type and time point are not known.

The CDR3 nucleotides read TGCGCCAGCGGTTCCCCGGGTATCTCCTACGAGCAGTACTTC. It specifies CASGSPGISYEQYF. The V gene is TRBV5-1, the J gene TRBJ2-7; D unclear. V was trimmed by 7 bases and J by 0 bases, leaving 14 bases between them. The germline gives CDR1 SGHRS, CDR2 YFSETQ. CDR3 length: 14 residues. Full variable domain (remainder filled in from reference TRBV5-1 and TRBJ2-7): KAGVTQTPRYLIKTRGQQVTLSCSPISGHRSVSWYQQTPGQGLQFLFEYFSETQRNKGNFPGRFSGRQFSNSRSEMNVSTLELGDSALYLCASGSPGISYEQYFGPGTRLTVT.